The rows below give T cell receptor beta chains drawn from one sample of a study of T cell responses to AZD1222 COVID-19 vaccine. Measured with immunoSEQ multiplex PCR; TCRdb has only the in-frame clones, and not every one. The data show 200,000 to 250,000 clones, with 93% seen just once and less than 1.2% held by the top ten. The sequenced sample was peripheral blood, obtained on day 0 of MenACWY control vaccination. Receptors originate from an adult in good health. CDR3s include the opening cysteine and the closing phenylalanine or tryptophan. The D gene is left open where the match is weak. For some rows the clone size is stated as once, few or many, or as a class when expanded; others skip it.

D	V	J	size	DNA	CDR3
NA	TRBV30	TRBJ1-6	NA	TGTGCCTGGAGCTCGGGCTATTCACCCCTCCACTTT	CAWSSGYSPLHF
NA	TRBV7-3	TRBJ1-2	NA	TGTGCCAGCAGCATACAGGGCCCATCTAACTATGGCTACACCTTC	CASSIQGPSNYGYTF
NA	TRBV7-5	TRBJ2-2	NA	TGTGTCAGAAGCTTAGGGACTAGTTGGAGGTCCGGGGAGCTGTTTTTT	CVRSLGTSWRSGELFF
NA	TRBV5-4	TRBJ1-1	NA	TGTGCCAGCAGCCCTATAGGGAACACTGAAGCTTTCTTT	CASSPIGNTEAFF
NA	TRBV4-3	TRBJ1-2	NA	TGCGCCAGCAGCCAAGGAAAGGGAGGTACCTATGGCTACACCTTC	CASSQGKGGTYGYTF
NA	TRBV6-5	TRBJ2-3	NA	TGTGCCAGTTCGAGACTGGCCTTAGGGGGAGATACGCAGTATTTT	CASSRLALGGDTQYF
TRBD1	TRBV3-1/TRBV3-2	TRBJ1-3	NA	TGTGCCAGCAGCTCCACGGACAGGGCAAACACCATATATTTT	CASSSTDRANTIYF
TRBD1	TRBV18	TRBJ1-2	NA	TGTGCCAGCTCACAAGGACAGGGAGCTAACTATGGCTACACCTTC	CASSQGQGANYGYTF
TRBD1	TRBV6-2/TRBV6-3	TRBJ1-1	NA	TGTGCCAGCAGCGGACAGGGGACCACTGAAGCTTTCTTT	CASSGQGTTEAFF
NA	TRBV10-3	TRBJ1-6	NA	TGTGCCATCAGGGAATATAATTCACCCCTCCACTTT	CAIREYNSPLHF
NA	TRBV11-2	TRBJ2-3	NA	TGTGCCAGCAGCTTAGTGGACTCCCTCACAGATACGCAGTATTTT	CASSLVDSLTDTQYF
NA	TRBV6-2/TRBV6-3	TRBJ1-2	NA	TGTGCCAGCAGTTACCTCCAACACGCAGCTCACTTC	CASSYLQHAAHF
TRBD1	TRBV19	TRBJ1-2	NA	TGTGCCAGGAGCAGAGGGGGCGGGTGGGTTGGCTACACCTTC	CARSRGGGWVGYTF
TRBD1	TRBV27	TRBJ1-1	once	TGTGCCAGCAGTTCTCCGGGACAGCTGAACACTGAAGCTTTCTTT	CASSSPGQLNTEAFF
NA	TRBV21-1	TRBJ1-5	NA	TGTGCCAGCAGCAAAGCGCGAAAGGGGCCGAAGAGTGGCAATCAGCCCCAGCATTTT	CASSKARKGPKSGNQPQHF
NA	TRBV18	TRBJ2-2	NA	TGTGCCAGCTCACCACCGATTGGTGTCACCGGGGAGCTGTTTTTT	CASSPPIGVTGELFF
NA	TRBV19	TRBJ1-5	NA	TGTGCCAGTAGTATAGTAAATCAGCCCCAGCATTTT	CASSIVNQPQHF
NA	TRBV24-1	TRBJ2-7	NA	TGTGCCACCAGTGTCCTCTACGAGCAGTACTTC	CATSVLYEQYF
NA	TRBV6-5	TRBJ1-6	few	TGTGCCAGCAGGCCCCCGACGGGATCACCCCTCCACTTT	CASRPPTGSPLHF
NA	TRBV11-3	TRBJ2-5	NA	TGTGCCAGCAGCTTGGGCTCACCAGAGACCCAGTACTTC	CASSLGSPETQYF
NA	TRBV28	TRBJ1-4	NA	TGTGCCAGCAGCGTGGGTGGGGTTAGGGAGGAAAAACTGTTTTTT	CASSVGGVREEKLFF
NA	TRBV6-5	TRBJ1-2	NA	TGTGCCAGCAGGGGACTGGGGGTATTCTATGGCTACACCTTC	CASRGLGVFYGYTF
NA	TRBV4-3	TRBJ1-3	NA	TGCGCCAGCAGCCAAGAAAAGGCGGGGTCGGGAAACACCATATATTTT	CASSQEKAGSGNTIYF
NA	TRBV9	TRBJ1-2	NA	TGTGCCAGCAGCGTAGTAGGAGGGAACTATGGCTACACCTTC	CASSVVGGNYGYTF
TRBD1	TRBV3-1/TRBV3-2	TRBJ1-2	once	TGTGCCAGCAGCCTTCGACAGGGGGCACTGGATGGCTACACCTTC	CASSLRQGALDGYTF
NA	TRBV11-2	TRBJ2-3	once	TGTGCCAGCAGCATTAATATCGGGGAAGATACGCAGTATTTT	CASSINIGEDTQYF
NA	TRBV7-2	TRBJ1-1	NA	TGTGCCAGCAGCTTGGGTGCTAACACTGAAGCTTTCTTT	CASSLGANTEAFF
TRBD2	TRBV7-9	TRBJ2-5	few	TGTGCCAGCAGCCACACCGGGACTAGCGGGGGGAGTGGCGAGACCCAGTACTTC	CASSHTGTSGGSGETQYF
NA	TRBV28	TRBJ1-3	NA	TGTGCCAGCAGTCCCCTCGTATCCTCTGGAAACACCATATATTTT	CASSPLVSSGNTIYF
NA	TRBV12-3/TRBV12-4	TRBJ1-1	NA	TGTGCCAGCAGTCGGGGGATGAACACTGAAGCTTTCTTT	CASSRGMNTEAFF
TRBD1	TRBV30	TRBJ1-1	NA	TGTGCCTGGGACAGGGGGATGAACACTGAAGCTTTCTTT	CAWDRGMNTEAFF
NA	TRBV3-1/TRBV3-2	TRBJ1-1	NA	TGTGCCAGCAGCCGCGACGGGGAGGCTGAAGCTTTCTTT	CASSRDGEAEAFF
TRBD2	TRBV4-3	TRBJ2-1	NA	TGCGCCAGCAGCCAATTGGGACTAGCGGGGGAACCTGAACAGTTCTTC	CASSQLGLAGEPEQFF
NA	TRBV19	TRBJ2-1	NA	TGTGCCAGTAGTATAGGGTTGGGCTACAATGAGCAGTTCTTC	CASSIGLGYNEQFF
TRBD1	TRBV30	TRBJ1-5	NA	TGTGCCTGGGGGACAGGGGGCACGGATCAGCCCCAGCATTTT	CAWGTGGTDQPQHF
NA	TRBV6-5	TRBJ2-7	many	TGTGCCAGCAGAGGGGACTCCGAGCAGTACTTC	CASRGDSEQYF
NA	TRBV7-2	TRBJ2-1	NA	TGTGCCAGCAGCTCACTAGCCTCCTACTACAATGAGCAGTTCTTC	CASSSLASYYNEQFF
NA	TRBV12-3/TRBV12-4	TRBJ1-1	once	TGTGCCAGCAGTGAACAGAACACTGAAGCTTTCTTT	CASSEQNTEAFF
NA	TRBV20-1	TRBJ1-6	NA	TGCAGTGCTAGTAGTTTCCCCGCCGGGCGGAATTCACCCCTCCACTTT	CSASSFPAGRNSPLHF
NA	TRBV3-1/TRBV3-2	TRBJ2-7	once	TGTGCCAGCAGCCAAGGGCGCCGCTCCTACGAGCAGTACTTC	CASSQGRRSYEQYF
TRBD1	TRBV5-1	TRBJ1-4	few	TGCGCCAGCAGGGCCGGGACAGATAATGAAAAACTGTTTTTT	CASRAGTDNEKLFF